This T cell receptor (beta chain) was documented in a study of OX40 agonist ivuxolimab in advanced cancers. About the study: Having had anti-PD-1, anti-PD-L1 or anti-CTLA-4 therapy before was allowed, and around 39% had some.

The V end lost 5 bases, the J end lost 5 bases, and 11 bases lay between the germline ends. Germline-derived CDR1 and CDR2 are KGHSH and LQKENI. The CDR3 contains 13 residues. General study findings and limits: Low normalized T-cell clonal expansion was additionally recorded for some nonresponders.

Method: immunoSEQ multiplex PCR; TCRdb's copy keeps in-frame clones and lacks some. The table has about 69,000 clones, 87% seen once. Details on this clone: The antigen remains unidentified.

The input for sequencing was CD4+ or CD8+ T cells sorted from blood, taken in a trial of the OX40 agonist ivuxolimab. The rearrangement joins TRBV18 to TRBJ2-3; D may be TRBD1 (6 bases). The origin of this receptor is an adult with an advanced solid tumor such as melanoma, head and neck, liver or kidney cancer. CDR3 region: CASSVGRGDTQYF. CDR3 DNA sequence: TGTGCCAGCTCAGTCGGCAGGGGAGATACGCAGTATTTT.